The entry below describes one T cell receptor beta chain. Its matching antigen is unknown. These data originate in a study of CD8+CD57+ T cells in acquired aplastic anemia. Overall study: Sorted cells (CD4+ and CD8+) yielded DNA amounts that averaged approximately 3 ug.

Study-level findings and limits: Patients and controls were not found to differ significantly in CD8+ Simpson's diversity. Both patients and controls carried the same twenty-nine CD8+ CDR3 sequences.

The CDR3 covers 14 residues. Germline V gene data show CDR1 as ENHRY and CDR2 as SYGVKD. V was clipped by 10 bases and J by 9 bases; unmatched bases: 11. Profiling that covered TCR beta VDJ and CDR3 relied on genomic DNA as its template. TCRdb itself ran the reads through MiXCR, one entry per CDR3 protein. The repertoire holds some 130,000 distinct CDR3 sequences, with approximately 41% as singletons. The sequencing input was sorted CD4+, CD8+, or CD8+CD57+ T cells (not recorded which) from PBMCs. This chain connects TRBV10-3 to TRBJ1-6, with TRBD1 identical over 8 bases. The clonotype originates from a human donor in good health, serving as a control. The CDR3 region is CASSYGQGGSPLHF. CDR3 DNA sequence: TGTGCCAGTAGTTACGGACAGGGTGGTTCACCCCTCCACTTT.